These 3 T cell receptor beta chains were all obtained from the same sample, sequenced in a study of blood T cell repertoires in COVID-19. Here immunoSEQ multiplex PCR was the method, and the copy in TCRdb shows in-frame clones only, minus some. This sample has about 210,000 clones; around 92% occur once, and the top ten carry roughly 8.4%. The source material was PBMCs or T cells enriched from blood (not recorded which). All receptors come from a woman aged 18 to 35 who had recovered from COVID-19.

The CDR3 DNA sequence: TGTGCCAGCAGCCACCTTTCGGGGGGGCGCGGCTACGAGCAGTACTTC. Translating it yields CASSHLSGGRGYEQYF. The chain couples TRBV3-1 (or the pseudogene TRBV3-2) to TRBJ2-7; TRBD2 aligns across 8 bases. The CDR3 extends over 16 amino acids. The V and J ends lost 3 bases and 3 bases, in that order; junction bases with no gene match: 10. CDR1 LGHDT and CDR2 YNNKEL come from the germline V gene (reference sequence).

The chain employs TRBV7-2 and TRBJ1-5, with TRBD1 matching 9 bases. CDR3 length: 17 residues. Germline CDR1 SGHTA, CDR2 FQGNSA. Trimming cost V 2 bases and J 9 bases; bases outside gene matches: 14. The CDR3 here is CASSLRAVGQGRRPQHF. As DNA, the CDR3 is TGTGCCAGCAGCTTAAGGGCCGTTGGACAGGGGCGACGGCCCCAGCATTTT.

J is TRBJ1-1 and V is TRBV27, with D hard to call. Germline lookup yields CDR1 MNHEY and CDR2 SMNVEV (reference sequence). V was cut by 7 bases and J by 3 bases, with 12 bases left in between. CDR3 length equals 13 residues. The CDR3 here is CASKRTDYTEAFF. The CDR3 DNA sequence: TGTGCCAGCAAGCGGACGGATTACACTGAAGCTTTCTTT.